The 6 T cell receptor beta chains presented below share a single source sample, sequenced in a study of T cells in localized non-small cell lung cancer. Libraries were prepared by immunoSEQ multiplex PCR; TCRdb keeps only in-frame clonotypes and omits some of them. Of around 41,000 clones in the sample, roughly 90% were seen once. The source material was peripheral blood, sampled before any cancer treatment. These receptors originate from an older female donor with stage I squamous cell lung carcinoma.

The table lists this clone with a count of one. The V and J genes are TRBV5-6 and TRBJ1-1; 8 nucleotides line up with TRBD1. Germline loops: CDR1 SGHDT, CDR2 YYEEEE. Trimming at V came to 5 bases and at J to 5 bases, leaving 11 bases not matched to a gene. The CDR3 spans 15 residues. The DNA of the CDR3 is TGTGCCAGCAGTCATGGCTTCCGGGACAGGACTGAAGCTTTCTTT. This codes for CASSHGFRDRTEAFF.

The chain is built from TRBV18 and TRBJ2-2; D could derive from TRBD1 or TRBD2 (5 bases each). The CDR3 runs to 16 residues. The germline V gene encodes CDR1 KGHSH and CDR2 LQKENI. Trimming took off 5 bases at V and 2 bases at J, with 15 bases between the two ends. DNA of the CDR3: TGTGCCAGCTCAATAACGGGACGGATAAACACCGGGGAGCTGTTTTTT. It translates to CASSITGRINTGELFF. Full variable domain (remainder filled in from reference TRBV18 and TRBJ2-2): NAGVMQNPRHLVRRRGQEARLRCSPMKGHSHVYWYRQLPEEGLKFMVYLQKENIIDESGMPKERFSAEFPKEGPSILRIQQVVRGDSAAYFCASSITGRINTGELFFGEGSRLTVL.

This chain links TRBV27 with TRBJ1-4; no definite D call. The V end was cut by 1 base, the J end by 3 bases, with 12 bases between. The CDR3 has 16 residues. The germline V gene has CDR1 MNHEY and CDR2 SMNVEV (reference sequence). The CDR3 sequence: CASSLYLMGSNEKLFF. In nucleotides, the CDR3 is TGTGCCAGCAGTTTATATCTTATGGGGTCTAATGAAAAACTGTTTTTT.

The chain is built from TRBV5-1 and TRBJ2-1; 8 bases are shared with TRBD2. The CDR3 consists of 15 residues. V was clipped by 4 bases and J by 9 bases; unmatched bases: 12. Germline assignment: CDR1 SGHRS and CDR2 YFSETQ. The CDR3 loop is CASSALAGLASEQFF. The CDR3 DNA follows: TGCGCCAGCAGCGCCTTAGCGGGACTCGCCAGTGAGCAGTTCTTC.

CDR3 residues: CSVRQGGSYNEQFF. CDR3 DNA: TGCAGCGTTCGGCAGGGGGGATCCTACAATGAGCAGTTCTTC. V is TRBV29-1 and J is TRBJ2-1, with D possibly TRBD1 on 7 matching bases. CDR1 and CDR2 from the germline V gene are SQVTM and ANQGSEA. The CDR3 covers 14 residues. V lost 5 bases to trimming and J lost 1 base, with 12 bases between them.

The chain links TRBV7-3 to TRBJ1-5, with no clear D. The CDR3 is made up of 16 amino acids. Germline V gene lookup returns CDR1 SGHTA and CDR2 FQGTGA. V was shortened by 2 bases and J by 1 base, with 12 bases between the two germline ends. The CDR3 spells CASSLGRVSSNQPQHF. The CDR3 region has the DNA TGTGCCAGCAGCTTAGGTCGGGTGTCAAGCAATCAGCCCCAGCATTTT.